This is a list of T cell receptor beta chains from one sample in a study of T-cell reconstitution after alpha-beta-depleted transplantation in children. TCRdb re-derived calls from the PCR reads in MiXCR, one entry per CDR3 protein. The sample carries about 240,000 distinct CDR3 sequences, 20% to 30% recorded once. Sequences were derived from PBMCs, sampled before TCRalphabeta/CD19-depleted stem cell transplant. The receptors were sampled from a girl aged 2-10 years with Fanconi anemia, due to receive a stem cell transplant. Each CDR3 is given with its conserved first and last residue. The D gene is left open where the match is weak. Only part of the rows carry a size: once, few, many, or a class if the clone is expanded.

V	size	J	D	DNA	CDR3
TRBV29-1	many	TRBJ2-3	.	TGCAGCGGGTTATACTTTGATACGCAGTATTTT	CSGLYFDTQYF
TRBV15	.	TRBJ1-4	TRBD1	TGTGCCACCAGCAGAGTGGGGACAGTGGATGAAAAACTGTTTTTT	CATSRVGTVDEKLFF
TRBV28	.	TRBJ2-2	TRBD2	TGTGCCAGCAGTTTATGGCGGGGGACTAACACCGGGGAGCTGTTTTTT	CASSLWRGTNTGELFF
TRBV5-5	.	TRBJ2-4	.	TGTGCCAGCAGCGGCCCGGACGGGGATAACATTCAGTACTTC	CASSGPDGDNIQYF
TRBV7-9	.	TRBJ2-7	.	TGTGCCAGCAGCTTCCCGGACAGCTCCTACGAGCAGTACTTC	CASSFPDSSYEQYF
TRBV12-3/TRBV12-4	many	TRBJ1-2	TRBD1	TGTGCCAGCAGTTTTTTAGGGGGCGCGGACTATGGCTACACCTTC	CASSFLGGADYGYTF
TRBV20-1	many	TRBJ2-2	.	TGCAGTGCTAGAGTCAGCGGATCGAACACCGGGGAGCTGTTTTTT	CSARVSGSNTGELFF
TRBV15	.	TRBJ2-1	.	TGTGCCACCAGCAGAGATCGGGGGCTACGCAATGAGCAGTTCTTC	CATSRDRGLRNEQFF
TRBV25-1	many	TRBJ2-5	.	TGTGCCAGCAGTTGGGGGAGAGAGACCCAGTACTTC	CASSWGRETQYF
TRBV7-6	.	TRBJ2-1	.	TGTGCCAGCAGCTTAGCTGGTGATAGCTCCTACAATGAGCAGTTCTTC	CASSLAGDSSYNEQFF
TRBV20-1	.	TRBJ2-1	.	TGCAGGTCACTAGCAGAGGGGCCGTCCTACAATGAGCAGTTCTTC	CRSLAEGPSYNEQFF
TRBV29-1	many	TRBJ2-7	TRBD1	TGCAGCGTTGAAGAGGTACAGGGGTACGAGCAGTACTTC	CSVEEVQGYEQYF
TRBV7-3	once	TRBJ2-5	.	TGTGCCAGCAGCCCCCCTCAGTTGCGGTACTCCTTCGAGACCCAGTACTTC	CASSPPQLRYSFETQYF
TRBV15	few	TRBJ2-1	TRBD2	TGTGCCACCTCACCACGACTAGCGGGAGGGCCGTGGAATGAGCAGTTCTTC	CATSPRLAGGPWNEQFF
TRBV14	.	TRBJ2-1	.	TGTGCCAGCAGCCCAACTTACAGGGTACGGGACAATGAGCAGTTCTTC	CASSPTYRVRDNEQFF
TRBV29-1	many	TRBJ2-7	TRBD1	TGCAGCGTTGGGGGACAGACTACCTACGAGCAGTACTTC	CSVGGQTTYEQYF
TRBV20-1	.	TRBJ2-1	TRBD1	TGCAGTGCTAAAATCTTCGGGACAGAGGCTTACAATGAGCAGTTCTTC	CSAKIFGTEAYNEQFF
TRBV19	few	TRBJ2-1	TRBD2	TGTGCCAGTAGTATATGGCTAGCGGGGGGATACAATGAGCAGTTCTTC	CASSIWLAGGYNEQFF
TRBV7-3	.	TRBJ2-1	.	TGTGCCAGCAGCCTGACTGCGAGCTCCTACAATGAGCAGTTCTTC	CASSLTASSYNEQFF
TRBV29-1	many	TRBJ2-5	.	TGCAGCGTTGAACTGGGGTTCCAAGAGACCCAGTACTTC	CSVELGFQETQYF
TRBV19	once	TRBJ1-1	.	TGTGCCAGTAGTATTCAGAGGGGGAGATCGAACACTGAAGCTTTCTTT	CASSIQRGRSNTEAFF
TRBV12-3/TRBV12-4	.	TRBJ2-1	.	TGTGCCACCCGACTGACCCATGAGCAGTTCTTC	CATRLTHEQFF
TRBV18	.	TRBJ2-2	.	TGTGCCAGCTCACCACTCGGCAGATCCGGGGAGCTGTTTTTT	CASSPLGRSGELFF
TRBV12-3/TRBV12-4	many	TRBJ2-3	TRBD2	TGTGCCAGCAGTTTTTCTCCTAGCGGGGCAACGCAGTATTTT	CASSFSPSGATQYF
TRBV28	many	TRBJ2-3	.	TGTGCCAGCAGTTTCCCTAGAGGAGGCACAGATACGCAGTATTTT	CASSFPRGGTDTQYF
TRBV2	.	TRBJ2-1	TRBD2	TGTGCCAGCTCTTCGAAGCGGGACCTTAATGAGCAGTTCTTC	CASSSKRDLNEQFF
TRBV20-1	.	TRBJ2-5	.	TGCAGTGCTAGAGATCAAGGGGCGGGGGAGACCCAGTACTTC	CSARDQGAGETQYF
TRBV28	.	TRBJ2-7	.	TGTGCCAGCAGACGAATAGGGGTTCACGAGCAGTACTTC	CASRRIGVHEQYF
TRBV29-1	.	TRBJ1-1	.	TGCAGCGTTGTAGGAGGGAGAACTGAAGCTTTCTTT	CSVVGGRTEAFF
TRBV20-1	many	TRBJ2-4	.	TGCAGTGCTAGAAACAGGGTAGCCAAAAACATTCAGTACTTC	CSARNRVAKNIQYF
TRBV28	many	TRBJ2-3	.	TGTGCCAGCAGTCCAACCCCAGGTGCTAGCACAGATACGCAGTATTTT	CASSPTPGASTDTQYF
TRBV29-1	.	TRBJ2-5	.	TGCAGCGTTAAAGGGGGAGCAGAGACCCAGTACTTC	CSVKGGAETQYF
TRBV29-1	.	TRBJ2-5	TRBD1	TGCAGCATATCAGGGGGCCAAGAGACCCAGTACTTC	CSISGGQETQYF
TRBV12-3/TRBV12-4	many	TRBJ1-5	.	TGTGCCAGCAGTTTGGAGGAAAATCAGCCCCAGCATTTT	CASSLEENQPQHF
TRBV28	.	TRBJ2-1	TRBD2	TGTGCCAGCAGTTTGTGTAGTGTCAAGCGGGAGAGGTGGGACAATGAGCAGTTCTTC	CASSLCSVKRERWDNEQFF
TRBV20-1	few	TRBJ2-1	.	TGCAGTGCTAGAGGTGAATCCTACAATGAGCAGTTCTTC	CSARGESYNEQFF
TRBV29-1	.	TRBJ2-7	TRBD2	TGCAGCGTTCGCCGCGGGGGGAATGAGCAGTACTTC	CSVRRGGNEQYF
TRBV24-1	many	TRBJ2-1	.	TGTGCCACCAGTGACTCCGGACGGACCAATGAGCAGTTCTTC	CATSDSGRTNEQFF
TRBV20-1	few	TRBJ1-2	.	TGCAGTGCTTTTGGGGACATACCCATCTATGGCTACACCTTC	CSAFGDIPIYGYTF
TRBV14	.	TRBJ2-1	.	TGTGCCAGCAGGAACAGCTTAACACAGGGAGAGCAGTTCTTC	CASRNSLTQGEQFF
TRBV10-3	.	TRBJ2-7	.	TGTGCCATCAGTGAGTCACTAGGATCCCGTCTCTCCTACGAGCAGTACTTC	CAISESLGSRLSYEQYF
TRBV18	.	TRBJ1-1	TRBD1	TGTGCCAGCTCATCTACAGGGGTAGGGGACACTGAAGCTTTCTTT	CASSSTGVGDTEAFF
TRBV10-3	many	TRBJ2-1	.	TGTGCCATCAGTGGGTCTCCCTACAGGGAAAGGGACAATGAGCAGTTCTTC	CAISGSPYRERDNEQFF
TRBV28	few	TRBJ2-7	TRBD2	TGTGCCGCCTGGGCTAGCGGGAGAGTAGACTCCTACGAGCAGTACTTC	CAAWASGRVDSYEQYF
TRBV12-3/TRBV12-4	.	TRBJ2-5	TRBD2	TGTGCCAGCAGTTTCTCTAGCGGGGACCAAGAGACCCAGTACTTC	CASSFSSGDQETQYF
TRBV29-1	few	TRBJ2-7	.	TGCAGCGGCGGGACAGCGACCCCCTACGAGCAGTACTTC	CSGGTATPYEQYF
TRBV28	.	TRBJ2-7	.	TGTGCCAGCAGTTTATTGCTTCGGCAACCGCTCGACGAGCAGTACTTC	CASSLLLRQPLDEQYF
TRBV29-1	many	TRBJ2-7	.	TGCAGCGTGGCAGCAGTCGGGGTTTACTACGAGCAGTACTTC	CSVAAVGVYYEQYF
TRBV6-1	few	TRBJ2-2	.	TGTGCCAGCAGCCTCAGTCATTCGAGATCTTTCTTCAACACCGGGGAGCTGTTTTTT	CASSLSHSRSFFNTGELFF
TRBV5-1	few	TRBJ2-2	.	TGCGCCAGCAGCTTGTTACGACACCCGAACACCGGGGAGCTGTTTTTT	CASSLLRHPNTGELFF
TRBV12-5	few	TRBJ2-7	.	TGTGCTAGTGGTTTGCTGCCTCAGGGGGCGGGGGACGAGCAGTACTTC	CASGLLPQGAGDEQYF
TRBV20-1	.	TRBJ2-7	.	TGCAGTGCTAGAGATGTAGCGGAGAACCCCTACGAGCAGTACTTC	CSARDVAENPYEQYF
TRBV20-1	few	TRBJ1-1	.	TGCAGTGCGAGCGGAGGGAACACTGAAGCTTTCTTT	CSASGGNTEAFF
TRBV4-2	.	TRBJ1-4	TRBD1	TGTGCCAGCAGCCAACTGATCAGGGACAGACTCTCCCCCGGTGAAAAACTGTTTTTT	CASSQLIRDRLSPGEKLFF
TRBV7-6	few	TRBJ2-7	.	TGTGCCAGCAGCTTAGAGCCAGTAACGGACGAGCAGTACTTC	CASSLEPVTDEQYF
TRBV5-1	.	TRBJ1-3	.	TGCGCCAGCAGCTTGGGAAGTGCAGTCTCTGGAAACACCATATATTTT	CASSLGSAVSGNTIYF
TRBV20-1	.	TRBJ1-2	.	TGCAGTGCTAGCGGAATCGGCTACACCTTC	CSASGIGYTF
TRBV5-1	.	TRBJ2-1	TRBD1	TGCGCCAGCAGCTTGTTCAGGGGGCCCTCCTCAGGGGCCTACAATGAGCAGTTCTTC	CASSLFRGPSSGAYNEQFF
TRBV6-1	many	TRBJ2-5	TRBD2	TGTGCCAGCACCCACTCGCCTAGCGGACAAGAGACCCAGTACTTC	CASTHSPSGQETQYF